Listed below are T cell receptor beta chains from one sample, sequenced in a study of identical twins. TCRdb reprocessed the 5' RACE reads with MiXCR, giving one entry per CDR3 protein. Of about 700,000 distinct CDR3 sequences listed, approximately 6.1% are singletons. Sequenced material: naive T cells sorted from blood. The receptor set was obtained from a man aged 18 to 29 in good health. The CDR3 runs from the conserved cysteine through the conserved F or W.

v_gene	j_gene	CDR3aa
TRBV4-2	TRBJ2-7	CASSQDLGGQPYEQYF
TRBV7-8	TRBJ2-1	CASSGLVYNEQFF
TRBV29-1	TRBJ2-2	CSVTLNTGELFF
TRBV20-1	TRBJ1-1	CSARGLKDTVNTEAFF
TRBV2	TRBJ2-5	CASSRYRQETQYF
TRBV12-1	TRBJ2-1	CASSPGTERFNEQFF
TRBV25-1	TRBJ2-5	CASSEIRVGETQYF
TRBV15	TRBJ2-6	CATSRALGQASSGANVLTF
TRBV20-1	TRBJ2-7	CSATRLAGYEQYF
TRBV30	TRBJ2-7	CAWTRDPLSYEQYF
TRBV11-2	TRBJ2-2	CASSRLRGRETGELFF
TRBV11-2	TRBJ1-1	CASSSWGGGGRMNTEAFF
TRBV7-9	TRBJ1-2	CASLSGGGGYTF
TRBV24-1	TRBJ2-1	CATSDSGQALRTDEQFF
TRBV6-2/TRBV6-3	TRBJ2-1	CASSPRVKHNEQFF